A single sample is the source of the 29 T cell receptor beta chains below, sequenced in a study of cytomegalovirus exposure and HLA in healthy donors. 60 Vbeta and 13 Jbeta primers were used in PCR. Using immunoSEQ multiplex PCR, the repertoire was profiled, and TCRdb retains in-frame clones only, with some absent. The table lists about 55,000 clones, 75% to 80% of them singletons. The sequencing sample was made of PBMCs. These receptor sequences come from a female donor in good health and CMV-seronegative.

This clone appeared a few times. The chain employs TRBV5-1 and TRBJ2-6; 7 bases are shared with TRBD1. This CDR3 spans 16 amino acids. The V gene's germline CDR1 is SGHRS and CDR2 YFSETQ. Trimming removed 0 bases from V and 2 bases from J; junction bases left unmatched: 2. This chain's CDR3 is CASSLGQGPGANVLTF. In DNA, the CDR3 is TGCGCCAGCAGCTTGGGACAGGGACCTGGGGCCAACGTCCTGACTTTC.

The chain employs TRBV6-6 and TRBJ1-1; D is unresolved. This CDR3 comprises 15 residues. Trimming cost V 0 bases and J 4 bases, with 12 bases left between them. The germline gives CDR1 MNHNY, CDR2 SVGAGI (reference sequence). The CDR3: CASSYSAGDGTEAFF. In DNA, the CDR3 is TGTGCCAGCAGTTACTCGGCGGGTGACGGCACTGAAGCTTTCTTT.

This clone has just one count. V usage is TRBV6-5 and J usage is TRBJ1-3; the D gene is possibly TRBD1 (5 bases). The length of the CDR3 is 15 residues. Looked up from germline, CDR1 is MNHEY and CDR2 is SVGAGI. V was cut by 5 bases and J by 0 bases, with 11 bases left in between. CDR3 in DNA: TGTGCCAGCAGTATGGGGCTAAACTCTGGAAACACCATATATTTT. It is translated as CASSMGLNSGNTIYF.

The J gene is TRBJ2-2, the V gene TRBV7-2; weak D call: TRBD2 (5 bases). CDR1 is SGHTA, CDR2 FQGNSA, per germline. The CDR3 extends over 13 amino acids. V was clipped by 7 bases and J by 7 bases, with 13 bases between them. The CDR3 DNA reads as TGTGCCAGCACCACCCCACGGGGCGGGGAGCTGTTTTTT. This gives the protein CASTTPRGGELFF.

The chain combines TRBV14 with TRBJ2-3, with D perhaps matching TRBD2 (6 bases). This CDR3 has 19 residues. In germline, CDR1 is SGHDN, CDR2 FVKESK. V gave up 0 bases and J gave up 3 bases, with 22 bases separating them. The chain's CDR3 is CASSQEGDFGDWSTDTQYF. Written as DNA, the CDR3 is TGTGCCAGCAGCCAAGAAGGGGATTTTGGGGACTGGAGTACAGATACGCAGTATTTT. Based on the CDR3 plus reference TRBV14 and TRBJ2-3, the full variable domain is EAGVTQFPSHSVIEKGQTVTLRCDPISGHDNLYWYRRVMGKEIKFLLHFVKESKQDESGMPNNRFLAERTGGTYSTLKVQPAELEDSGVYFCASSQEGDFGDWSTDTQYFGPGTRLTVL.

Only a few counts were recorded for this clone. V gene TRBV9 combines with J gene TRBJ2-3; TRBD2 matches 10 bases. CDR1 is SGDLS and CDR2 is YYNGEE in the germline V gene. J lost 3 bases, V lost 4 bases, and 14 bases had no gene match. The CDR3 contains 18 residues. The CDR3, as DNA: TGTGCCAGCAGCTCGAGAAGCGCGGCTAGCGGGAGTACAGATACGCAGTATTTT. It translates to CASSSRSAASGSTDTQYF.

This clone occurred a few times. This chain links TRBV15 with TRBJ1-5; tentatively, D is TRBD1 (6 bases). Germline V gene data show CDR1 as LNHNV and CDR2 as YYDKDF (reference sequence). This CDR3 has 16 residues. Trimming cost V 0 bases and J 6 bases, with 15 bases left between them. The CDR3 DNA is TGTGCCACCAGCAGAGAGTTCGGGGGGCGGGCTCAGCCCCAGCATTTT. Amino acids: CATSREFGGRAQPQHF.

The DNA for the CDR3 is TGTGCCAGCGCTCGTACGGCGAGACTAGTGGATATTAACACCGGGGAGCTGTTTTTT. Translating gives CASARTARLVDINTGELFF. The V call is TRBV19, the J call TRBJ2-2, with D tentatively TRBD2 (6 bases). The CDR3 is 19 residues long. CDR1 is LNHDA, CDR2 SQIVND, per germline (reference sequence). Trimming removed 9 bases at V and 2 bases at J, with 28 bases between. Supplemented by reference TRBV19 and TRBJ2-2, the full variable domain reads DGGITQSPKYLFRKEGQNVTLSCEQNLNHDAMYWYRQDPGQGLRLIYYSQIVNDFQKGDIAEGYSVSREKKESFPLTVTSAQKNPTAFYLCASARTARLVDINTGELFFGEGSRLTVL.

The chain has TRBV7-8 and TRBJ2-2; unclear D gene. The V end lost 4 bases, the J end lost 4 bases, and 16 bases lay between the germline ends. The V gene's germline CDR1 is SGHVS and CDR2 FQNEAQ. The CDR3 runs to 16 residues. The CDR3 loop is CASSSPESGSTGELFF. The DNA of the CDR3 is TGTGCCAGCAGCTCACCCGAATCAGGTTCCACCGGGGAGCTGTTTTTT.

The CDR3 loop is CASSESSGGRGQETQYF. The CDR3 bases are TGTGCCAGCAGTGAGTCTAGCGGGGGCCGTGGGCAAGAGACCCAGTACTTC. The chain combines TRBV2 with TRBJ2-5, with 10 positions matching TRBD2. With V trimmed by 3 bases and J by 2 bases, 9 bases remained unmatched. CDR3 size: 17 residues. CDR1 SNHLY and CDR2 FYNNEI come from the germline V gene.

This clone has a handful of counts. This chain connects TRBV11-2 to TRBJ2-1; 11 bases match TRBD1. The CDR3 consists of 15 residues. Unmatched junction bases numbered 9, after V lost 5 bases and J lost 9 bases. Germline CDR1 is SGHAT and CDR2 is FQNNGV. CDR3 DNA: TGTGCCAGCAGCCGAGGGACAGGGGGTTTTGGTGAGCAGTTCTTC. Translated, it gives CASSRGTGGFGEQFF.

The chain employs TRBV19 and TRBJ1-5; 7 bases match TRBD1. Per the germline V gene, CDR1 is LNHDA and CDR2 is SQIVND (reference sequence). The CDR3 extends over 14 amino acids. The V gene end was trimmed by 5 bases and the J gene end by 5 bases; junction bases not matched to a gene: 6. The CDR3 nucleotides read TGTGCCAGTAGTGGCCGAGACAGGGATCAGCCCCAGCATTTT. It yields the protein CASSGRDRDQPQHF. The variable domain in full, completed from reference TRBV19 and TRBJ1-5, reads DGGITQSPKYLFRKEGQNVTLSCEQNLNHDAMYWYRQDPGQGLRLIYYSQIVNDFQKGDIAEGYSVSREKKESFPLTVTSAQKNPTAFYLCASSGRDRDQPQHFGDGTRLSIL.

This chain links TRBV4-2 with TRBJ2-3; D is perhaps TRBD2 (6 bases). Between the trimmed V and J ends, which lost 4 bases and 0 bases, there was a span of 11 bases. The CDR3 is 15 residues long. Germline V gene sequence: CDR1 LGHNA, CDR2 YNFKEQ. The CDR3, as DNA: TGTGCCAGCAGCCGGGAGGACCTTAGCACAGATACGCAGTATTTT. Encoded protein: CASSREDLSTDTQYF.

This clone was counted a single time. CDR3 amino acids: CASSLATQTQETQYF. The CDR3 nucleotides read TGTGCCAGCAGCTTAGCTACCCAGACACAAGAGACCCAGTACTTC. V usage is TRBV7-2 and J usage is TRBJ2-5; D ambiguous. Germline V gene sequence: CDR1 SGHTA, CDR2 FQGNSA. CDR3 length: 15 residues. V was trimmed by 0 bases and J by 2 bases, leaving 10 bases between them.

This clone was recorded once. This sequence joins TRBV6-6 and TRBJ2-1, with TRBD2 matching over 7 bases. The CDR3 loop spans 16 amino acids. Unmatched junction bases numbered 12, after V lost 5 bases and J lost 5 bases. Germline CDR1 is MNHNY and CDR2 is SVGAGI (reference sequence). The CDR3 DNA follows: TGTGCCAGCAGTCCCCCGGGGGGAAGGACTCACAATGAGCAGTTCTTC. Its translation: CASSPPGGRTHNEQFF.

The V gene is TRBV19, the J gene TRBJ2-5; D is unclear. The CDR3 consists of 13 residues. V was clipped by 7 bases and J by 7 bases, with 16 bases between them. Germline V gives CDR1 LNHDA, CDR2 SQIVND (reference sequence). CDR3 bases: TGTGCCAGTACCCCTGATCAGGAAGGGACCCAGTACTTC. Translating gives CASTPDQEGTQYF.

V is TRBV19 and J is TRBJ1-1; D remains ambiguous. Looked up from germline, CDR1 is LNHDA and CDR2 is SQIVND (reference sequence). This CDR3 spans 13 amino acids. Trimming stripped 6 bases from V and 4 bases from J, with 12 bases between. Here the CDR3 DNA reads TGTGCCAGTAGGGGAGGGTGGAGCACTGAAGCTTTCTTT. Residues: CASRGGWSTEAFF.

This chain links TRBV19 with TRBJ2-7; 9 bases map to TRBD1. Unmatched junction bases numbered 4, after V lost 4 bases and J lost 6 bases. This CDR3 contains 13 residues. Germline-derived CDR1 and CDR2 are LNHDA and SQIVND (reference sequence). CDR3 sequence (DNA): TGTGCCAGTAGTACCCGGGACAGGGTCGAGCAGTACTTC. It codes for CASSTRDRVEQYF. The full variable domain, completed using reference TRBV19 and TRBJ2-7, is DGGITQSPKYLFRKEGQNVTLSCEQNLNHDAMYWYRQDPGQGLRLIYYSQIVNDFQKGDIAEGYSVSREKKESFPLTVTSAQKNPTAFYLCASSTRDRVEQYFGPGTRLTVT.

This clone showed up just a few times. The chain links TRBV6-1 to TRBJ1-1; D perhaps matches TRBD1 (6 bases). The germline V and J ends were trimmed by 7 bases and 3 bases, with 15 bases remaining between them. CDR3 length equals 14 residues. Germline V gene lookup returns CDR1 MNHNS and CDR2 SASEGT. In DNA, the CDR3 is TGTGCCAGCACCACTGCAGGGGTTCACACTGAAGCTTTCTTT. This translates into CASTTAGVHTEAFF.

The chain is built from TRBV7-2 and TRBJ2-3; no firm D call. Germline values: CDR1 SGHTA, CDR2 FQGNSA. The CDR3 contains 12 residues. The germline V and J ends were trimmed by 1 base and 11 bases, with 10 bases remaining between them. CDR3 sequence reads: CASSLDWSMQYF. The CDR3 DNA reads as TGTGCCAGCAGCTTAGATTGGAGCATGCAGTATTTT.

The chain recombines TRBV5-6 with TRBJ2-3, with 9 bases aligning to TRBD1. The germline V gene has CDR1 SGHDT and CDR2 YYEEEE. This CDR3 spans 14 amino acids. With 2 bases clipped from V and 5 bases from J, the junction kept 3 bases outside the gene matches. The CDR3 is CASSFGQGRDTQYF. The CDR3 nucleotides read TGTGCCAGCAGCTTCGGACAGGGGAGAGATACGCAGTATTTT. The complete variable domain, with remaining parts taken from reference TRBV5-6 and TRBJ2-3, reads DAGVTQSPTHLIKTRGQQVTLRCSPKSGHDTVSWYQQALGQGPQFIFQYYEEEERQRGNFPDRFSGHQFPNYSSELNVNALLLGDSALYLCASSFGQGRDTQYFGPGTRLTVL.

The chain recombines TRBV21-1 with TRBJ2-7; the table gives TRBD2 as D, unverified against the DNA. TRBV21-1 is deemed a pseudogene. The CDR3 is made up of 14 amino acids. The CDR3 protein is CASSNGGRLFEQYF. The CDR3 DNA reads as TGTGCCAGCAGCAACGGGGGGCGGTTATTCGAGCAGTACTTC.

The V call is TRBV7-9, the J call TRBJ2-5; D perhaps matches TRBD1 (7 bases). V gave up 1 base and J gave up 3 bases, with 9 bases separating them. The germline V gene encodes CDR1 SEHNR and CDR2 FQNEAQ (reference sequence). This CDR3 contains 14 residues. In DNA form, the CDR3 reads TGTGCCAGCAGCTTAGGCGGGACAGAAGAGACCCAGTACTTC. The encoded protein is CASSLGGTEETQYF. Drawing the rest from reference TRBV7-9 and TRBJ2-5, the complete variable domain is DTGVSQNPRHKITKRGQNVTFRCDPISEHNRLYWYRQTLGQGPEFLTYFQNEAQLEKSRLLSDRFSAERPKGSFSTLEIQRTEQGDSAMYLCASSLGGTEETQYFGPGTRLLVL.

This clone turned up a few times. The chain carries TRBV19 and TRBJ1-2; 9 bases align to TRBD1. V trimming: 6 bases; J trimming: 4 bases; junction bases outside the gene matches: 3. CDR3 length: 13 amino acids. CDR1 LNHDA and CDR2 SQIVND come from the germline V gene (reference sequence). The CDR3 nucleotides are TGTGCCAGTAGCGGACAGGGGTCCTATGGCTACACCTTC. Residues: CASSGQGSYGYTF.

J is TRBJ2-2 and V is TRBV5-1, with D hard to call. Per germline, CDR1 SGHRS and CDR2 YFSETQ. The CDR3 spans 13 residues. The V and J ends lost 1 base and 6 bases respectively, with 7 bases between them. The CDR3 reads CASSLSGPGELFF. In nucleotides, the CDR3 is TGCGCCAGCAGCTTGTCGGGTCCCGGGGAGCTGTTTTTT.

The chain carries TRBV14 and TRBJ2-1; 8 bases fit TRBD2. The CDR3 runs to 16 residues. Germline V lookup: CDR1 SGHDN, CDR2 FVKESK. After removal of 4 bases from V and 5 bases from J, the junction contained 10 bases not matched to a gene. The CDR3 reads CASSPLGAGVNNEQFF. In DNA form, the CDR3 reads TGTGCCAGCAGCCCCCTAGGAGCGGGGGTTAACAATGAGCAGTTCTTC.

The chain couples TRBV7-6 to TRBJ2-1; 7 bases match TRBD2. Germline-derived CDR1 and CDR2 are SGHVS and FNYEAQ. This CDR3 spans 17 amino acids. V shed 0 bases and J 3 bases; nucleotides not matched to a gene: 8. CDR3 region: CASSLAQTSRGYNEQFF. Here the CDR3 DNA reads TGTGCCAGCAGCTTAGCCCAGACTAGCCGGGGCTACAATGAGCAGTTCTTC.

The rearrangement links TRBV2 to TRBJ2-3, with 8 bases aligning to TRBD2. Germline loops: CDR1 SNHLY, CDR2 FYNNEI. The CDR3 spans 12 residues. The CDR3 DNA reads as TGTGCGGGCGGGGGGCAGGGAGATACGCAGTATTTT. Translated: CAGGGQGDTQYF.

V usage is TRBV7-2 and J usage is TRBJ2-5; the D gene is possibly TRBD2 (6 bases). The CDR3 loop spans 15 amino acids. Trimming took 4 bases from V and 4 from J, leaving 16 bases between them. Germline V gene data show CDR1 as SGHTA and CDR2 as FQGNSA. The CDR3 is CASSSGVGRSETQYF. In DNA, the CDR3 is TGTGCCAGCAGCTCAGGTGTGGGGAGGTCAGAGACCCAGTACTTC.